This entry lists 19 T cell receptor beta chains sequenced from one sample in a study of beta chain features in type 1 diabetes. Expressed TCRB transcripts were sequenced because the entire RNA isolate underwent reverse transcription. TCRdb's table, derived via immunoSEQ multiplex PCR, lists solely in-frame clones and lacks some. Among more than 150,000 clones listed, 10% to 15% were seen once. The sample comprised central memory CD4+ T cells from blood. The receptors originated from a woman between 18 and 29 years old in good health.

The CDR3 sequence is CASNLQGFEKTQYF. The CDR3 DNA reads TGTGCCAGCAACCTCCAGGGGTTTGAGAAGACCCAGTACTTC. The rearrangement uses TRBV6-6 and TRBJ2-5; D might be TRBD1 (6 bases). V was pared by 7 bases and J by 6 bases, with 18 bases between. The CDR3 sequence is 14 residues long. Germline V lookup: CDR1 MNHNY, CDR2 SVGAGI (reference sequence).

This clone was counted between two and nine times. The rearrangement joins TRBV30 to TRBJ2-2; D is possibly TRBD1 (5 bases). CDR1 is GTSNPN, CDR2 SVGIG, per germline (reference sequence). V was pared by 3 bases and J by 0 bases, with 11 bases between. The CDR3 contains 15 residues. The chain's CDR3 is CAWSSTTANTGELFF. The CDR3 region has the DNA TGTGCCTGGAGCTCGACGACAGCGAACACCGGGGAGCTGTTTTTT.

This clone has more than one count but fewer than ten. This rearrangement joins TRBV6-1 to TRBJ2-1; D gene uncertain. V was cut by 2 bases and J by 8 bases, with 10 bases left in between. The germline CDR1 and CDR2 sequences are MNHNS and SASEGT. The CDR3 is 13 amino acids. The CDR3, as DNA: TGTGCCAGCAGTGAACTGACACTGGATGAGCAGTTCTTC. This encodes CASSELTLDEQFF.

This clone came up a few times. Written as DNA, the CDR3 is TGTGCCAGCACCGACACTCACAACACTGAAGCTTTCTTT. Translation: CASTDTHNTEAFF. The J gene is TRBJ1-1, the V gene TRBV6-1; D is unresolved. The CDR3 contains 13 residues. Germline loops: CDR1 MNHNS, CDR2 SASEGT. V gave up 7 bases and J gave up 2 bases, with 11 bases separating them.

This clone was picked up a small number of times. This rearrangement joins TRBV10-3 to TRBJ2-3; D might be TRBD1 (5 bases). Trimming took off 8 bases at V and 4 bases at J, with 25 bases between the two ends. This CDR3 contains 17 residues. Germline lookup yields CDR1 ENHRY and CDR2 SYGVKD. In nucleotides, the CDR3 is TGTGCCATCTCCGGCTTCCAGAGGCAGGGTGGACCAGATACGCAGTATTTT. Its translation is CAISGFQRQGGPDTQYF.

In its sample, this clone was seen a few times. The chain has TRBV28 and TRBJ1-2, with 7 bases aligning to TRBD1. This CDR3 is built from 15 residues. Losses at the gene ends were 3 bases for V and 8 bases for J; bases not matched to a gene: 12. Looked up from germline, CDR1 is MDHEN and CDR2 is SYDVKM. CDR3 loop: CASSFGATGWRGYTF. The CDR3 nucleotides are TGTGCCAGCAGTTTCGGGGCGACAGGGTGGCGAGGCTACACCTTC.

The V call is TRBV4-2, the J call TRBJ2-7; 8 bases line up with TRBD1. V gave up 5 bases and J gave up 3 bases; unmatched junction bases: 6. The CDR3 loop spans 14 amino acids. Germline CDR1 and CDR2: LGHNA and YNFKEQ. CDR3 sequence: CASSKGQGIYEQYF. CDR3 sequence (DNA): TGTGCCAGCAGCAAAGGACAGGGTATCTACGAGCAGTACTTC.

This clone was counted only a few times. The chain has TRBV2 and TRBJ2-3; tentative D call: TRBD2 (5 bases). V lost 7 bases and J 4 bases, leaving 6 bases between the germline ends. This CDR3 spans 11 amino acids. The germline V gene encodes CDR1 SNHLY and CDR2 FYNNEI. The CDR3 DNA reads as TGTGCCAGCATGAGGGCAGATACGCAGTATTTT. Residues: CASMRADTQYF.

The chain uses TRBV29-1 and TRBJ2-2; 8 bases map to TRBD1. The CDR3 length is 14 residues. Germline values: CDR1 SQVTM, CDR2 ANQGSEA. V dropped 6 bases and J dropped 5; count of bases not matched to a gene: 8. In DNA form, the CDR3 reads TGCAGCGTGCCCGGGACAGGAATAACCGGGGAGCTGTTTTTT. The encoded protein is CSVPGTGITGELFF.

This clone showed up just a few times. The chain joins TRBV2 to TRBJ2-1; TRBD2 might be the D (6 bases). In germline, CDR1 is SNHLY, CDR2 FYNNEI. This CDR3 comprises 16 residues. Trimming shortened V by 6 bases and J by 8 bases, and 23 bases separated the two germline ends. CDR3 sequence: CASSRLTSLLVDEQFF. As DNA, the CDR3 is TGTGCCAGCAGCAGATTGACTAGTTTGCTTGTAGATGAGCAGTTCTTC.

The sample holds a few counts of this clone. This rearrangement joins TRBV7-3 to TRBJ2-1; D unclear. This CDR3 contains 14 residues. Germline assignment: CDR1 SGHTA and CDR2 FQGTGA. Trimming shortened V by 2 bases and J by 5 bases, and 10 bases separated the two germline ends. The CDR3 region has the DNA TGTGCCAGCAGCTTAGTGGGCCGAGACAATGAGCAGTTCTTC. Translating it yields CASSLVGRDNEQFF.

This chain connects TRBV5-4 to TRBJ2-1, with TRBD1 matching over 8 bases. The CDR3 length is 14 residues. The germline V gene has CDR1 SGHNT and CDR2 YYREEE (reference sequence). V dropped 4 bases and J dropped 6; count of bases not matched to a gene: 6. CDR3 DNA: TGTGCCAGCAGCAGACAGGGGCCTCTCAATGAGCAGTTCTTC. This codes for CASSRQGPLNEQFF.

The CDR3 bases are TGTGCCAGCAGTTATTCGATGAGAGACATTCAGTACTTC. This translates into CASSYSMRDIQYF. This rearrangement joins TRBV7-3 to TRBJ2-4; no clear D. Trimming pared 6 bases from V and 8 bases from J, leaving 14 bases between. This CDR3 region has 13 residues. Looked up from germline, CDR1 is SGHTA and CDR2 is FQGTGA.

The chain uses TRBV2 and TRBJ1-1; no reliable D call. CDR1 is SNHLY and CDR2 is FYNNEI in the germline V gene. Trimming left V 8 bases short and J 5 bases short, with 12 bases between. The CDR3 is 12 residues long. Here the CDR3 DNA reads TGTGCCAGCGAGGGCCCGGAGACTGAAGCTTTCTTT. Protein product: CASEGPETEAFF.

The V call is TRBV29-1, the J call TRBJ2-7, with D tentatively TRBD1 (6 bases). Germline CDR1 and CDR2: SQVTM and ANQGSEA. CDR3 length: 14 residues. With 6 bases removed from V and 4 bases from J, the gap between germline ends came to 19 bases. CDR3 sequence: CSVSRQETGYEQYF. The CDR3 region has the DNA TGCAGCGTGAGTCGACAGGAGACGGGGTACGAGCAGTACTTC.

This rearrangement joins TRBV28 to TRBJ1-2, with D maybe TRBD1 (5 bases). CDR3 length equals 13 residues. Germline V lookup: CDR1 MDHEN, CDR2 SYDVKM. V was trimmed by 1 base and J by 8 bases, leaving 11 bases between them. The CDR3 DNA is TGTGCCAGCAGTTTATCCGGGGGTATCGGCTACACCTTC. Translating it yields CASSLSGGIGYTF.

The V and J genes are TRBV6-1 and TRBJ1-2, with 9 bases fitting TRBD1. The CDR3 totals 15 residues. CDR1 and CDR2 (germline): MNHNS, SASEGT. Losses at the gene ends were 4 bases for V and 7 bases for J; bases not matched to a gene: 10. For the CDR3, the DNA is TGTGCCAGCAGTGCGGACAGGGGACAGTTGGGTGGCTACACCTTC. It encodes CASSADRGQLGGYTF.

The gene calls are TRBV18 and TRBJ1-1; D uncertain. Germline CDR1 reads KGHSH; CDR2 reads LQKENI. V lost 2 bases to trimming and J lost 1 base, with 8 bases between them. This CDR3 comprises 14 residues. The CDR3 region is CASSPYERNTEAFF. CDR3 nucleotides: TGTGCCAGCTCACCATATGAGAGGAACACTGAAGCTTTCTTT.

The V and J genes are TRBV29-1 and TRBJ2-7; the D is unclear. The CDR3 sequence is 15 residues long. Germline CDR1 and CDR2: SQVTM and ANQGSEA. The ends were cut back, 5 bases at V and 0 bases at J, with 17 bases in the middle. CDR3 region: CSVLKLVRISYEQYF. The CDR3 region has the DNA TGCAGCGTTCTCAAGCTAGTCAGAATCTCCTACGAGCAGTACTTC.